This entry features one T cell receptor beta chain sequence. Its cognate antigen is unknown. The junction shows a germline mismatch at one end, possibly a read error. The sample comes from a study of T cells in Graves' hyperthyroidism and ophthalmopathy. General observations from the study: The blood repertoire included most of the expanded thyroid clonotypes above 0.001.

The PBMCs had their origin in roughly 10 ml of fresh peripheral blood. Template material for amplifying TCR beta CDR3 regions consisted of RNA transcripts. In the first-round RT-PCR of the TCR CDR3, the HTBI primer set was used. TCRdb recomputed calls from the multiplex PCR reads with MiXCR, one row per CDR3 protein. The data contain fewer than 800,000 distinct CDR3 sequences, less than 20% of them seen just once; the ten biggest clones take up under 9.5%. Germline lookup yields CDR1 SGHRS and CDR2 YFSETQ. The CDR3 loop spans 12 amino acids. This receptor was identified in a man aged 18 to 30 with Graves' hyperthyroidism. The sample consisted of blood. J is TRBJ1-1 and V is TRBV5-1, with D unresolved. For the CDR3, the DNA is TGTGCCAGCAGCAAAAGCGATGTAGGAGCTTTCTTT. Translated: CASSKSDVGAFF.